This is a list of T cell receptor beta chains from one sample in a study of CD8+CD57+ T cells in acquired aplastic anemia. Each CDR3 protein is one row after TCRdb ran MiXCR on the reads. The sample contains about 190,000 distinct CDR3 sequences, around 59% of which appear only once. Sequencing was done on a sample of sorted CD4+, CD8+, or CD8+CD57+ T cells (not recorded which) from PBMCs. Receptor source: a human donor in good health, serving as a control. Both conserved end residues are part of each CDR3. Each record gives: CDR3 DNA, CDR3 protein, V gene, D gene, clone size, J gene. The D gene is left open where the match is weak. Clone size is stated in some rows and not others, as once, few, many or a class when expanded.

CDR3 DNA: TGCAGCGTTGTCACCGGGACCGGAACATACGAGCAGTACTTC
CDR3 protein: CSVVTGTGTYEQYF
V gene: TRBV29-1
D gene: NA
clone size: NA
J gene: TRBJ2-7

CDR3 DNA: TGTGCCAGCAGCTCGGACAGCTATGGCTACACCTTC
CDR3 protein: CASSSDSYGYTF
V gene: TRBV11-1
D gene: NA
clone size: many
J gene: TRBJ1-2

CDR3 DNA: TGTGCCATCAGTGAGTCGGTGAGAGAGCAGTACTTC
CDR3 protein: CAISESVREQYF
V gene: TRBV10-3
D gene: NA
clone size: NA
J gene: TRBJ2-7

CDR3 DNA: TGTGCCAGCAGCTTGGGCCAGTACACAGATACGCAGTATTTT
CDR3 protein: CASSLGQYTDTQYF
V gene: TRBV7-9
D gene: NA
clone size: NA
J gene: TRBJ2-3

CDR3 DNA: TGTGCCAGCAGCAACCGACAAGGGACGGGTGAGAGTTCACCCCTCCACTTT
CDR3 protein: CASSNRQGTGESSPLHF
V gene: TRBV6-6
D gene: NA
clone size: NA
J gene: TRBJ1-6

CDR3 DNA: TGTGCCAGCAGCGCGACCGACAGGGGCGAGCAGTACTTC
CDR3 protein: CASSATDRGEQYF
V gene: TRBV9
D gene: TRBD1
clone size: many
J gene: TRBJ2-7

CDR3 DNA: TGCAGTGCTAGATCATTGACAGAGGGCGACTATGGCTACACCTTC
CDR3 protein: CSARSLTEGDYGYTF
V gene: TRBV20-1
D gene: NA
clone size: many
J gene: TRBJ1-2

CDR3 DNA: TGTGCCAGCAGTCCCGGGACAGGGGGCTTCGAGCAGTACTTC
CDR3 protein: CASSPGTGGFEQYF
V gene: TRBV6-5
D gene: TRBD1
clone size: few
J gene: TRBJ2-7

CDR3 DNA: TGTGCCAGCAGCTTAGGTGGGGAGGGCCTAAACGAGCAGTACTTC
CDR3 protein: CASSLGGEGLNEQYF
V gene: TRBV7-2
D gene: TRBD2
clone size: NA
J gene: TRBJ2-7

CDR3 DNA: TGCAGTGCTAGCGGCAGGGAGGCAAACACCATATATTTT
CDR3 protein: CSASGREANTIYF
V gene: TRBV20-1
D gene: NA
clone size: few
J gene: TRBJ1-3

CDR3 DNA: TGCAGTGCTAGACAGGGGTACTCTGGAAACACCATATATTTT
CDR3 protein: CSARQGYSGNTIYF
V gene: TRBV20-1
D gene: NA
clone size: NA
J gene: TRBJ1-3

CDR3 DNA: TGTGCCAGCAGGCGGACAGGGGGCAATCCACCCCTCCACTTT
CDR3 protein: CASRRTGGNPPLHF
V gene: TRBV7-2
D gene: TRBD1
clone size: few
J gene: TRBJ1-6

CDR3 DNA: TGTGCCAGTAGTATAGACGGTAAGGGGTCCTACGAGCAGTACTTC
CDR3 protein: CASSIDGKGSYEQYF
V gene: TRBV19
D gene: NA
clone size: NA
J gene: TRBJ2-7

CDR3 DNA: TGTGCCAGCAGCGTAAATCCCGGTAACACTGAAGCTTTCTTT
CDR3 protein: CASSVNPGNTEAFF
V gene: TRBV9
D gene: NA
clone size: NA
J gene: TRBJ1-1

CDR3 DNA: TGTGCCAGCAGTCCCCAGCAGGGCCTTGGCTACACCTTC
CDR3 protein: CASSPQQGLGYTF
V gene: TRBV6-2/TRBV6-3
D gene: NA
clone size: few
J gene: TRBJ1-2

CDR3 DNA: TGTGCCAGTACACGTACCGGGACAGGGAAAGTGGCCCTCCACTTT
CDR3 protein: CASTRTGTGKVALHF
V gene: TRBV19
D gene: TRBD1
clone size: NA
J gene: TRBJ1-6

CDR3 DNA: TGCGCCAGCAGCTTGACCGACCCGACCGAAGAGCAGTTCTTC
CDR3 protein: CASSLTDPTEEQFF
V gene: TRBV5-1
D gene: NA
clone size: many
J gene: TRBJ2-1

CDR3 DNA: TGTGCCAGTAGTATCACAGGGGATGGCTACACCTTC
CDR3 protein: CASSITGDGYTF
V gene: TRBV19
D gene: TRBD1
clone size: few
J gene: TRBJ1-2

CDR3 DNA: TGTGCCACCACCTTAGGGACCACTCGTGGGAATGAGCAGTTCTTC
CDR3 protein: CATTLGTTRGNEQFF
V gene: TRBV24-1
D gene: NA
clone size: NA
J gene: TRBJ2-1

CDR3 DNA: TGCAGTGCTAGAGACGGTAGGGGCGCGACACGGTACGAGCAGTACTTC
CDR3 protein: CSARDGRGATRYEQYF
V gene: TRBV20-1
D gene: NA
clone size: NA
J gene: TRBJ2-7

CDR3 DNA: TGCAGCGTTTGGACAGGGGGTTCCTATGGCTACACCTTC
CDR3 protein: CSVWTGGSYGYTF
V gene: TRBV29-1
D gene: TRBD1
clone size: once
J gene: TRBJ1-2

CDR3 DNA: TGCGCCAGCAGTTACTCGCGGACAGGGGTCTACGAGCAGTACTTC
CDR3 protein: CASSYSRTGVYEQYF
V gene: TRBV10-2
D gene: TRBD1
clone size: NA
J gene: TRBJ2-7

CDR3 DNA: TGCAGTGCTAGTGAGACAGGTACCTATGGCTACACCTTC
CDR3 protein: CSASETGTYGYTF
V gene: TRBV20-1
D gene: NA
clone size: NA
J gene: TRBJ1-2

CDR3 DNA: TGTGCCACCAGTGATTCCAAGATTAATTCACCCCTCCACTTT
CDR3 protein: CATSDSKINSPLHF
V gene: TRBV24-1
D gene: NA
clone size: once
J gene: TRBJ1-6

CDR3 DNA: TGTGCCAGTACCAACCTACAGGGAGGGCACACTGAAGCTTTCTTT
CDR3 protein: CASTNLQGGHTEAFF
V gene: TRBV19
D gene: NA
clone size: many
J gene: TRBJ1-1

CDR3 DNA: TGTGCCAGCAGCCGGGACAGGGCGCCGTTAGGCAATCAGCCCCAGCATTTT
CDR3 protein: CASSRDRAPLGNQPQHF
V gene: TRBV28
D gene: TRBD1
clone size: few
J gene: TRBJ1-5

CDR3 DNA: TGTGCCAGTAGTATTGCCGGGACACTCTCCTACGAGCAGTACTTC
CDR3 protein: CASSIAGTLSYEQYF
V gene: TRBV19
D gene: NA
clone size: NA
J gene: TRBJ2-7

CDR3 DNA: TGTGCCAGCAGCCCAGCGCGGCCCCGGTTC
CDR3 protein: CASSPARPRF
V gene: TRBV7-9
D gene: NA
clone size: NA
J gene: TRBJ2-3

CDR3 DNA: TGCAGTGCTAGAGATAGGGTGTTGTACAATGAGCAGTTCTTC
CDR3 protein: CSARDRVLYNEQFF
V gene: TRBV20-1
D gene: NA
clone size: NA
J gene: TRBJ2-1

CDR3 DNA: TGTGCCAGCAGTTGGGACAGAAGTAACTATGGCTACACCTTC
CDR3 protein: CASSWDRSNYGYTF
V gene: TRBV2
D gene: TRBD1
clone size: many
J gene: TRBJ1-2

CDR3 DNA: TGTGCCAGCAGTGACCCCTCGACAGGGAACACTGAAGCTTTCTTT
CDR3 protein: CASSDPSTGNTEAFF
V gene: TRBV25-1
D gene: NA
clone size: many
J gene: TRBJ1-1

CDR3 DNA: TGTGCCAGCAGCGTGGAAGTCGGATCTAACTATGGCTACACCTTC
CDR3 protein: CASSVEVGSNYGYTF
V gene: TRBV9
D gene: NA
clone size: many
J gene: TRBJ1-2

CDR3 DNA: TGTGCCAGCAGCATTAGCAACAATGAGCAGTTCTTC
CDR3 protein: CASSISNNEQFF
V gene: TRBV9
D gene: NA
clone size: many
J gene: TRBJ2-1

CDR3 DNA: TGTGCCAGCAGCGTTTTGGCGACAGGGGGTAATTCACCCCTCCACTTT
CDR3 protein: CASSVLATGGNSPLHF
V gene: TRBV9
D gene: TRBD1
clone size: few
J gene: TRBJ1-6

CDR3 DNA: TGTGCCACCAGCAGAGTGGGACAGGCGAATAATTCACCCCTCCACTTT
CDR3 protein: CATSRVGQANNSPLHF
V gene: TRBV15
D gene: TRBD1
clone size: many
J gene: TRBJ1-6